This is a list of T cell receptor beta chains from one sample in a study of beta chain features in type 1 diabetes. Here immunoSEQ multiplex PCR was the method, and the copy in TCRdb shows in-frame clones only, minus some. The repertoire consists of 250,000 to 300,000 clones, with around an eighth occurring once and the leading ten covering around 0.016%. The sequenced sample consisted of naive CD4+ T cells from blood. The source is a man aged 25-45 years with type 1 diabetes. Each CDR3 is given with its conserved first and last residue. D genes are given only for firm matches. Rows may omit the clone size; those that give it use once, few, many or a size class.

cdr3_aa	cdr3_nt	v_call	j_call	d_call	clone_size
CSVGVRGGNTEAFF	TGCAGCGTTGGGGTGAGAGGAGGGAACACTGAAGCTTTCTTT	TRBV29-1	TRBJ1-1	.	.
CASSSSGTGTIDTQYF	TGTGCCAGCAGTTCATCCGGGACAGGGACTATAGATACGCAGTATTTT	TRBV28	TRBJ2-3	TRBD1	few
CASREGNYGYTF	TGTGCCAGCAGGGAGGGGAACTATGGCTACACCTTC	TRBV2	TRBJ1-2	.	.
CSVEGLAGVRTGELFF	TGCAGCGTTGAAGGACTAGCGGGAGTGAGGACCGGGGAGCTGTTTTTT	TRBV29-1	TRBJ2-2	TRBD2	few
CASTRTTVTDTQYF	TGTGCCAGCACTCGAACGACTGTCACAGATACGCAGTATTTT	TRBV2	TRBJ2-3	.	few
CASSISTGDKNIQYF	TGTGCCAGTAGTATCTCGACAGGCGACAAAAACATTCAGTACTTC	TRBV19	TRBJ2-4	.	few
CASGGTSGSRETQYF	TGTGCCAGCGGCGGGACTAGCGGGAGTCGGGAGACCCAGTACTTC	TRBV2	TRBJ2-5	TRBD2	few
CATSRERAGVPETQYF	TGTGCCACCAGCAGAGAACGAGCGGGAGTTCCCGAGACCCAGTACTTC	TRBV15	TRBJ2-5	TRBD2	.
CASSHGGAATKADTQYF	TGTGCCAGCAGCCATGGGGGGGCTGCGACCAAGGCAGATACGCAGTATTTT	TRBV4-2	TRBJ2-3	.	.
CASSLTGIRTEAFF	TGTGCCAGCAGTTTAACAGGGATCAGGACTGAAGCTTTCTTT	TRBV27	TRBJ1-1	.	.
CASSPPSQGYGYTF	TGTGCCAGCTCACCACCGAGCCAGGGCTATGGCTACACCTTC	TRBV18	TRBJ1-2	.	few
CASSPPLAGGMLEQFF	TGTGCCAGCTCACCTCCCCTAGCGGGAGGTATGCTTGAGCAGTTCTTC	TRBV18	TRBJ2-1	TRBD2	.
CASSSGRQGFQPQHF	TGTGCCAGCAGCTCGGGAAGACAGGGCTTTCAGCCCCAGCATTTT	TRBV5-6	TRBJ1-5	TRBD1	.
CASSQRTGQFNQPQHF	TGCGCCAGCAGCCAACGAACGGGACAGTTCAATCAGCCCCAGCATTTT	TRBV4-1	TRBJ1-5	TRBD1	.
CASSQQGSTDTQYF	TGCGCCAGCAGCCAACAGGGCTCCACAGATACGCAGTATTTT	TRBV5-1	TRBJ2-3	.	few
CASSHPGLATETQYF	TGTGCCAGCAGCCATCCGGGACTAGCGACAGAGACCCAGTACTTC	TRBV14	TRBJ2-5	TRBD2	few
CASSLLPSGRLSGANVLTF	TGCGCCAGCAGCTTGCTTCCTAGCGGGAGATTGTCTGGGGCCAACGTCCTGACTTTC	TRBV5-1	TRBJ2-6	TRBD2	.
CASSVARDYEQYF	TGTGCCAGCAGCGTAGCAAGAGATTACGAGCAGTACTTC	TRBV9	TRBJ2-7	.	.
CASSLDLGETQYF	TGTGCCAGCAGCTTAGATCTAGGAGAGACCCAGTACTTC	TRBV11-2	TRBJ2-5	.	few
CSFSGSANTGELFF	TGCAGCTTTAGCGGCTCCGCGAACACCGGGGAGCTGTTTTTT	TRBV29-1	TRBJ2-2	.	few